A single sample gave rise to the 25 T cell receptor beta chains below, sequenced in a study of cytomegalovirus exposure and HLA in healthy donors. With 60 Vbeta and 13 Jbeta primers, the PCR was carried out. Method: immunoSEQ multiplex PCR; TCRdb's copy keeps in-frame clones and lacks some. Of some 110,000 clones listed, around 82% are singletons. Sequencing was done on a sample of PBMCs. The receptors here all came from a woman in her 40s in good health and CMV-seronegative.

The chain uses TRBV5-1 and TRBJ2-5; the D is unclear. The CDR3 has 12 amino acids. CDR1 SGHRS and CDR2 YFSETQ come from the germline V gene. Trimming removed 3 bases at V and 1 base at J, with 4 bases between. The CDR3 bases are TGCGCCAGCAGCTGGGCCCAAGAGACCCAGTACTTC. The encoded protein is CASSWAQETQYF. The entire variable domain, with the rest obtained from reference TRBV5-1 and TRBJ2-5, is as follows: KAGVTQTPRYLIKTRGQQVTLSCSPISGHRSVSWYQQTPGQGLQFLFEYFSETQRNKGNFPGRFSGRQFSNSRSEMNVSTLELGDSALYLCASSWAQETQYFGPGTRLLVL.

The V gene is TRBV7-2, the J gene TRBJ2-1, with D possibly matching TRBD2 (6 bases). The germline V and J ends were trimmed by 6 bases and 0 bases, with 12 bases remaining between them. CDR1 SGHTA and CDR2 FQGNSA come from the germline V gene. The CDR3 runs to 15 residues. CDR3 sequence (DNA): TGTGCCAGCAGGCACCCCGGGGGCTCCTACAATGAGCAGTTCTTC. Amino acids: CASRHPGGSYNEQFF.

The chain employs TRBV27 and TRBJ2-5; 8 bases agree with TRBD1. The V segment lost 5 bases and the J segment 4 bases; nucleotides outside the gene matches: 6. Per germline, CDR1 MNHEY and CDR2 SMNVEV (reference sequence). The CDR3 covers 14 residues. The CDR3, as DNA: TGTGCCAGCAGTAGACAGGGGTCGAGAGAGACCCAGTACTTC. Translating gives CASSRQGSRETQYF.

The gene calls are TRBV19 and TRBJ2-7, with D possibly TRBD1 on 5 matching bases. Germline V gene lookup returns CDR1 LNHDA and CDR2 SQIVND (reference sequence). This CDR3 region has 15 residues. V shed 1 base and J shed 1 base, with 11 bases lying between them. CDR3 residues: CASSIGSRASYEQYF. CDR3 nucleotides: TGTGCCAGTAGTATAGGAAGCAGGGCGTCCTACGAGCAGTACTTC.

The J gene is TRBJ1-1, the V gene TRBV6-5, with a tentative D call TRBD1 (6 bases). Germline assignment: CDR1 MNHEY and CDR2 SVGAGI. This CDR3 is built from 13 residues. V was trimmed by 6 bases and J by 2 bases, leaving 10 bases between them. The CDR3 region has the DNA TGTGCCAGCAGACAGGGTGTAAACACTGAAGCTTTCTTT. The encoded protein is CASRQGVNTEAFF.

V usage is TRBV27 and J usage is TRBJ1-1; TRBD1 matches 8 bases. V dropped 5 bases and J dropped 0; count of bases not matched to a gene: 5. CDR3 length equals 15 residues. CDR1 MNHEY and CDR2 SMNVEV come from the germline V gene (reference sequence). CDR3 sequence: CASSPWDRLNTEAFF. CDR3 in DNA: TGTGCCAGCAGTCCATGGGACAGGCTGAACACTGAAGCTTTCTTT.

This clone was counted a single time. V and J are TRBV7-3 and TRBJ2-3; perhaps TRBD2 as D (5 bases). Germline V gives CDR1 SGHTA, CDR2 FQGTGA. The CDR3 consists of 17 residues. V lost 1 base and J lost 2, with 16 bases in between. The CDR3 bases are TGTGCCAGCAGCTTAAGCGGGTCAGGTACCTACACAGATACGCAGTATTTT. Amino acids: CASSLSGSGTYTDTQYF.

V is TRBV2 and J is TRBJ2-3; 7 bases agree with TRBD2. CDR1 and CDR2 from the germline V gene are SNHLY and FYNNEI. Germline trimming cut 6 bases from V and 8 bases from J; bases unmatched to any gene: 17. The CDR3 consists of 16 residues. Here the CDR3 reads CASSKIRDSGGGTQYF. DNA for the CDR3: TGTGCCAGCAGCAAAATACGGGACTCCGGCGGGGGTACGCAGTATTTT.

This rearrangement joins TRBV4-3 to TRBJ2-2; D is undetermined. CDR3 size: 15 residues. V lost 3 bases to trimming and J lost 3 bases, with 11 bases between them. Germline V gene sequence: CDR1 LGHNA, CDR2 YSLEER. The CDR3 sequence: CASSQENLDTGELFF. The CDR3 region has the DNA TGCGCCAGCAGCCAGGAGAATCTCGACACCGGGGAGCTGTTTTTT.

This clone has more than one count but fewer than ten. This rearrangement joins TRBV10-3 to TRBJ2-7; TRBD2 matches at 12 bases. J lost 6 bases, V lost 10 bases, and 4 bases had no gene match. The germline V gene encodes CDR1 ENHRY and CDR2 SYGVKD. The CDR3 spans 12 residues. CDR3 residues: CATRLAGAEQYF. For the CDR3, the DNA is TGTGCCACCCGACTAGCGGGAGCCGAGCAGTACTTC.

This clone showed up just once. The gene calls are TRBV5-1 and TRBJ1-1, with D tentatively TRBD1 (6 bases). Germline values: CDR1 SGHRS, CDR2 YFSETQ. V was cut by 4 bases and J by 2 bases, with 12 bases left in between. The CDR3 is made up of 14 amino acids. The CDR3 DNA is TGCGCCAGCAGCCCCAGACAGGTAAACACTGAAGCTTTCTTT. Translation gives CASSPRQVNTEAFF.

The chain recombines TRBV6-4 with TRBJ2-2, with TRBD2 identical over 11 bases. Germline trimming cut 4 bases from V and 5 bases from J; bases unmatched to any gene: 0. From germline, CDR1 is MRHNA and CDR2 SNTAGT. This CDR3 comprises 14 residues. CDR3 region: CASSGTSGTGELFF. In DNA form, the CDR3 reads TGTGCCAGCAGTGGGACTAGCGGGACCGGGGAGCTGTTTTTT.

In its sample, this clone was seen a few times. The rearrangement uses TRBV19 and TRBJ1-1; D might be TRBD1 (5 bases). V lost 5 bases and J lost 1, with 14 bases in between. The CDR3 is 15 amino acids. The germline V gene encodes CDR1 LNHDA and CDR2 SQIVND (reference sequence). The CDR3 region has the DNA TGTGCCAGTAGTGGAGGGACGTATGAGAACACTGAAGCTTTCTTT. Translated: CASSGGTYENTEAFF.

The CDR3 region has the DNA TGTGCCAGCAGTTACTCGGGACAGGTTGGCTACGAGCAGTACTTC. The encoded protein is CASSYSGQVGYEQYF. This chain links TRBV6-5 with TRBJ2-7, with 8 positions matching TRBD1. Germline CDR1 MNHEY, CDR2 SVGAGI. The CDR3 runs 15 residues. The J segment lost 3 bases and the V segment lost 0 bases, leaving 4 bases of the junction unmatched.

CDR3 sequence: CASSIGQGLYNEQFF. The CDR3 DNA reads TGTGCCAGTAGTATTGGACAGGGACTGTACAATGAGCAGTTCTTC. The J gene is TRBJ2-1, the V gene TRBV19, with 8 bases that match TRBD1. This CDR3 is 15 amino acids long. The V and J ends lost 3 bases and 4 bases, in that order; junction bases with no gene match: 5. CDR1 and CDR2 (germline): LNHDA, SQIVND (reference sequence).

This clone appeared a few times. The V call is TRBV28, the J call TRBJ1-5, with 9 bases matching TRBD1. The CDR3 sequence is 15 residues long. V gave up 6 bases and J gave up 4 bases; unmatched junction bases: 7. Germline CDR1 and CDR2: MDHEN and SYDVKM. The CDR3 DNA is TGTGCCAGCAGGTCGTCGGACAGGGGAAATCAGCCCCAGCATTTT. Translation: CASRSSDRGNQPQHF.

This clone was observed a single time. The CDR3 coding sequence is TGTGCCAGCAGTTTCCGCCTTACAGGGGTGCGGGGCGAGCAGTACTTC. It yields the protein CASSFRLTGVRGEQYF. The chain joins TRBV28 to TRBJ2-7; the D gene is possibly TRBD1 (7 bases). The length of the CDR3 is 16 residues. V was pared by 3 bases and J by 6 bases, with 21 bases between. CDR1 is MDHEN, CDR2 SYDVKM, per germline.

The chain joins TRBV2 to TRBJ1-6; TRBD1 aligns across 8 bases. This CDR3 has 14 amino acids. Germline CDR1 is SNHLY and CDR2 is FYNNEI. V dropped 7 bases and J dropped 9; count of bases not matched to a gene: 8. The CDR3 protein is CASKFDRGGSPLHF. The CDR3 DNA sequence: TGTGCCAGCAAGTTCGACAGGGGCGGTTCACCCCTCCACTTT.

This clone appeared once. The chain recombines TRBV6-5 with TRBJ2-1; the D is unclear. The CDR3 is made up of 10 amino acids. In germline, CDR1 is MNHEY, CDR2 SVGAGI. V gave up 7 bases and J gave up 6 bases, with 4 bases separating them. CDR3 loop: CASTSNEQFF. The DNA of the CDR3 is TGTGCCAGCACTAGCAATGAGCAGTTCTTC.

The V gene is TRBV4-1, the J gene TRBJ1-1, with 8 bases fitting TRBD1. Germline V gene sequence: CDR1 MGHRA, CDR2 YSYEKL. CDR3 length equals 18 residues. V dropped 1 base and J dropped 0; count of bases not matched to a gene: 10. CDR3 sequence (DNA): TGCGCCAGCAGCCAAGGTAGAAGGACAGGGACCTTGAACACTGAAGCTTTCTTT. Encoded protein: CASSQGRRTGTLNTEAFF.

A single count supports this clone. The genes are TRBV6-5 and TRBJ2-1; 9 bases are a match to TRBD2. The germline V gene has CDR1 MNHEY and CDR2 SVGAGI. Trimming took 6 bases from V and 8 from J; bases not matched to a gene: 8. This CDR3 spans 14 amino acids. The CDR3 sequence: CASSRGTSSDEQFF. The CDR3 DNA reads TGTGCCAGCAGCAGAGGGACTAGCTCCGATGAGCAGTTCTTC.

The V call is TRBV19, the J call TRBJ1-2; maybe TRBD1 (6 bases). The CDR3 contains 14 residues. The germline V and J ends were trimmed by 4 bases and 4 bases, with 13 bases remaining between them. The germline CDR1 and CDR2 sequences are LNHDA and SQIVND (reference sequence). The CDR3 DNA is TGTGCCAGTAGTAATCGGGGGGCTTTCTATGGCTACACCTTC. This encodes CASSNRGAFYGYTF.

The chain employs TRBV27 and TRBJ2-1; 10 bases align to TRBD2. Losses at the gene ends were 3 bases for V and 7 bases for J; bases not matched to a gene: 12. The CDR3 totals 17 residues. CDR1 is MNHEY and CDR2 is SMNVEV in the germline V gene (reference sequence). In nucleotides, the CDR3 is TGTGCCAGCAGTTTGGCAGCGGGAGGGCCGCCGTGGAATGAGCAGTTCTTC. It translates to CASSLAAGGPPWNEQFF.

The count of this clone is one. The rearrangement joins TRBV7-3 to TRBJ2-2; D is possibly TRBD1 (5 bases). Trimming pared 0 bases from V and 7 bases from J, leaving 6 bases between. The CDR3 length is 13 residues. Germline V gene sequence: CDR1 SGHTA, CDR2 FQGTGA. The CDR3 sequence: CASSLTGDGELFF. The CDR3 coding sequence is TGTGCCAGCAGCTTAACAGGGGACGGGGAGCTGTTTTTT.

CDR3 DNA: TGTGCCAGCAGCAAGCTCAGGGGGCCCGGGGCCAACGTCCTGACTTTC. As protein: CASSKLRGPGANVLTF. The V and J genes are TRBV21-1 and TRBJ2-6; the table assigns TRBD1, which was not confirmed against the DNA. TRBV21-1 is classified as a pseudogene. The CDR3 totals 16 residues.